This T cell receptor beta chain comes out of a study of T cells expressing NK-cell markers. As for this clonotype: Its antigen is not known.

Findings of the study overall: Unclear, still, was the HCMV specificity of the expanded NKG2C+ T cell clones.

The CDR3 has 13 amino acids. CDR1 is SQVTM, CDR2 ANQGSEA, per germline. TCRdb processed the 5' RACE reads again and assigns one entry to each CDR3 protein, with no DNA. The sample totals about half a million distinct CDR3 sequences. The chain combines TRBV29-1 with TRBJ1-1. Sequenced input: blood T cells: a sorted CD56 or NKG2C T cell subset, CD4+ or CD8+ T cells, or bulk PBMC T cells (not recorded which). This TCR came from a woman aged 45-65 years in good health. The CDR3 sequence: CSVEDPGDIGAFF. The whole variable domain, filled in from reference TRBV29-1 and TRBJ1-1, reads SAVISQKPSRDICQRGTSLTIQCQVDSQVTMMFWYRQQPGQSLTLIATANQGSEATYESGFVIDKFPISRPNLTFSTLTVSNMSPEDSSIYLCSVEDPGDIGAFFGQGTRLTVV.